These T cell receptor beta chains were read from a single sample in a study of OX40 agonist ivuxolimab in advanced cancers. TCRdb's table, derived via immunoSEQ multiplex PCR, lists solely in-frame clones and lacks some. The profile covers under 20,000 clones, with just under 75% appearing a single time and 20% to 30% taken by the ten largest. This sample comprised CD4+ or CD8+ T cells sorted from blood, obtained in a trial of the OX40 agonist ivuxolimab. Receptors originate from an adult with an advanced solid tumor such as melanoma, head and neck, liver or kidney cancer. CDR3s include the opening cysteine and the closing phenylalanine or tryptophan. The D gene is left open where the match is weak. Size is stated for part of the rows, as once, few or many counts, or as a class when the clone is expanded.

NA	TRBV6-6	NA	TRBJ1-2	CASSYSSSYGYTF	TGTGCCAGCAGTTACTCGAGCAGCTATGGCTACACCTTC
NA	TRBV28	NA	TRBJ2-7	CASSLRGLYYEQYF	TGTGCCAGCAGTTTAAGGGGCTTATACTACGAGCAGTACTTC
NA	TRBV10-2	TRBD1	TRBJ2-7	CASSGDSTYEQYF	TGCGCCAGCAGCGGGGACAGCACCTACGAGCAGTACTTC
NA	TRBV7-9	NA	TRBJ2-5	CASSLASMGRREETQYF	TGTGCCAGCAGCTTAGCGTCTATGGGAAGGAGGGAAGAGACCCAGTACTTC
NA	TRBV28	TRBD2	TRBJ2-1	CASSATTSGTGDEQFF	TGTGCCAGCAGTGCTACGACTAGCGGGACTGGAGATGAGCAGTTCTTC
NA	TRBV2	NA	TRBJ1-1	CASSTGTLNTEAFF	TGTGCCAGCAGTACAGGGACCCTAAACACTGAAGCTTTCTTT
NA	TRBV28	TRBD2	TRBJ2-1	CASRRLAGGGEQFF	TGTGCCAGCCGGAGACTAGCGGGAGGGGGTGAGCAGTTCTTC
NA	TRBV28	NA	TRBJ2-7	CASRFNYEQYF	TGTGCCAGCAGGTTTAACTACGAGCAGTACTTC
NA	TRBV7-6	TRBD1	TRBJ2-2	CASSWGQGNTGELFF	TGTGCCAGCAGCTGGGGACAGGGTAACACCGGGGAGCTGTTTTTT
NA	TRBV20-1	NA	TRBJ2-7	CSASWGAEQYF	TGCAGTGCTAGTTGGGGGGCCGAGCAGTACTTC
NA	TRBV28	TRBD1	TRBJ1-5	CASSLGQGEFGSLFNQPQHF	TGTGCCAGCAGTTTAGGACAGGGTGAATTCGGTTCTCTTTTTAATCAGCCCCAGCATTTT
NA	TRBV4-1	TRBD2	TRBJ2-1	CASRPWGILAVQSGNEQFF	TGCGCCAGCAGGCCCTGGGGGATTCTAGCGGTTCAATCTGGGAATGAGCAGTTCTTC
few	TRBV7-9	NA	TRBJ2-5	CASSPTQGEETQYF	TGTGCCAGCAGCCCAACCCAAGGGGAAGAGACCCAGTACTTC
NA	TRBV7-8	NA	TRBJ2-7	CASSHDRGYFYEQYF	TGTGCCAGCAGCCACGACCGGGGTTACTTCTACGAGCAGTACTTC
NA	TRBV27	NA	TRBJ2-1	CASSLEQGVDSEQFF	TGTGCCAGCAGTTTGGAACAGGGAGTCGACAGTGAGCAGTTCTTC
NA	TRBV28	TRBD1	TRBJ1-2	CATTQGAGGYTF	TGTGCCACAACCCAGGGGGCCGGGGGCTACACCTTC
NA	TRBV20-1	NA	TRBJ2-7	CSAPKSYEQYF	TGCAGTGCGCCCAAATCCTACGAGCAGTACTTC
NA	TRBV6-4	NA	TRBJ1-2	CASSATNPAVGHDYGYTF	TGTGCCAGCAGTGCTACAAACCCCGCCGTCGGTCATGACTATGGCTACACCTTC
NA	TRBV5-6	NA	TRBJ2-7	CASSLDWDEQYF	TGTGCCAGCAGCTTGGATTGGGACGAGCAGTACTTC
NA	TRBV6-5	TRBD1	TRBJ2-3	CASSYGTGTDTQYF	TGTGCCAGCAGTTACGGGACAGGGACAGATACGCAGTATTTT
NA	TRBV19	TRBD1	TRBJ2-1	CASSGIQGKYNEQFF	TGTGCCAGTAGTGGTATACAGGGGAAGTACAATGAGCAGTTCTTC
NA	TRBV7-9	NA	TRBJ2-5	CASSLSRGYETQYF	TGTGCCAGCAGCTTATCGAGGGGTTATGAGACCCAGTACTTC
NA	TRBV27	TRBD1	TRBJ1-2	CASSPWGQGYTF	TGTGCCAGCAGTCCGTGGGGACAGGGATACACCTTC
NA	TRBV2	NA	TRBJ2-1	CASSLTRRTGDEQFF	TGTGCCAGCAGCCTGACTAGGAGGACGGGCGATGAGCAGTTCTTC
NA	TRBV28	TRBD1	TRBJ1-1	CASSPGTGLSTEAFF	TGTGCCAGCAGTCCGGGGACAGGGTTGAGCACTGAAGCTTTCTTT
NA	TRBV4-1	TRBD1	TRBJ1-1	CASSHRGESTEAFF	TGCGCCAGCAGCCACAGGGGGGAGAGCACTGAAGCTTTCTTT
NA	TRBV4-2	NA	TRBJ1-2	CASSPSRSFYGYTF	TGTGCCAGCAGCCCCTCGAGGAGCTTCTATGGCTACACCTTC
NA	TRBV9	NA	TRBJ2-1	CASSVVEANNEQFF	TGTGCCAGCAGCGTAGTTGAGGCCAACAATGAGCAGTTCTTC
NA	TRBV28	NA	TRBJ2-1	CASSLSPRVLNEQFF	TGTGCCAGCAGTTTATCACCTCGAGTCCTCAATGAGCAGTTCTTC
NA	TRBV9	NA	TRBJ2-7	CASSGESHEQYF	TGTGCCAGCAGCGGTGAGTCCCACGAGCAGTACTTC
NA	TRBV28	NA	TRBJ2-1	CASSLEGNYNEQFF	TGTGCCAGCAGCCTCGAGGGGAACTACAATGAGCAGTTCTTC
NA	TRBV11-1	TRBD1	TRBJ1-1	CASSYSGNRGRAFF	TGTGCCAGCAGCTACTCCGGGAACAGGGGGCGAGCTTTCTTT
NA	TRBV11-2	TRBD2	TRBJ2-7	CASSQLAGDSYEQYF	TGTGCCAGCAGCCAACTAGCGGGAGACTCCTACGAGCAGTACTTC
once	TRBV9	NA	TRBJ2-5	CASSVGPAAIQETQYF	TGTGCCAGCAGCGTAGGTCCAGCGGCGATCCAAGAGACCCAGTACTTC
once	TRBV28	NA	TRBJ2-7	CASSLVDRTYEQYF	TGTGCCAGCAGTTTAGTTGACAGAACCTACGAGCAGTACTTC
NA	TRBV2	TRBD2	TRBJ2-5	CASSEGRGGEETQYF	TGTGCCAGCAGTGAAGGTCGCGGGGGGGAGGAGACCCAGTACTTC
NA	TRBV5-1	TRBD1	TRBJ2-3	CASSETGGTDTQYF	TGCGCCAGCAGTGAGACAGGGGGCACAGATACGCAGTATTTT
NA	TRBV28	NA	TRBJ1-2	CASSPNYGYTF	TGTGCCAGCAGTCCGAATTACGGCTACACCTTC
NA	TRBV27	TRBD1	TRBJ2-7	CASSIIRDRGAYEQYF	TGTGCCAGCAGCATCATCAGGGACAGGGGAGCCTACGAGCAGTACTTC